The 13 T cell receptor beta chains given below trace back to one sample, sequenced in a study of cytomegalovirus exposure and HLA in healthy donors. The PCR made use of 60 Vbeta and 13 Jbeta primers. The assay was immunoSEQ multiplex PCR, and TCRdb's table has in-frame clones only and misses some. The sample consists of roughly 180,000 clones, 80% to 90% of them appearing once. The specimen sequenced was PBMCs. The receptors originated from a woman between 18 and 29 years old in good health and CMV-seronegative.

The genes are TRBV5-5 and TRBJ1-1; weak D call: TRBD1 (5 bases). This CDR3 has 14 residues. The V gene lost 1 base and the J gene lost 5 bases, with 12 bases spanning the gap. The V gene's germline CDR1 is SGHKS and CDR2 YYEKEE (reference sequence). The CDR3, as DNA: TGTGCCAGCAGCTTGATGACAGCTTATACTGAAGCTTTCTTT. Protein product: CASSLMTAYTEAFF.

This chain uses TRBV19 with TRBJ2-1; 8 nucleotides align to TRBD2. This CDR3 is built from 15 residues. Per the germline V gene, CDR1 is LNHDA and CDR2 is SQIVND (reference sequence). With 1 base clipped from V and 5 bases from J, the junction kept 4 bases outside the gene matches. The CDR3 sequence is CASSIGAGEHNEQFF. CDR3 nucleotide sequence: TGTGCCAGTAGTATAGGAGCGGGAGAACACAATGAGCAGTTCTTC.

The chain couples TRBV2 to TRBJ2-1, with D perhaps matching TRBD1 (7 bases). Trimming pared 7 bases from V and 9 bases from J, leaving 13 bases between. Germline V gives CDR1 SNHLY, CDR2 FYNNEI. The CDR3 consists of 12 residues. The CDR3 protein is CASTGGLGEQFF. The DNA of the CDR3 is TGTGCCAGCACAGGGGGGTTAGGTGAGCAGTTCTTC.

The J gene is TRBJ2-7, the V gene TRBV11-2, with D possibly TRBD1 on 5 matching bases. Germline V gene lookup returns CDR1 SGHAT and CDR2 FQNNGV. This CDR3 comprises 13 residues. V lost 5 bases, J lost 2 bases, and 10 bases lay in between. The CDR3 DNA sequence: TGTGCCAGCAGCCTCGACAGCCCCTACGAGCAGTACTTC. This codes for CASSLDSPYEQYF. The full variable domain, its missing parts supplied by reference TRBV11-2 and TRBJ2-7, is EAGVAQSPRYKIIEKRQSVAFWCNPISGHATLYWYQQILGQGPKLLIQFQNNGVVDDSQLPKDRFSAERLKGVDSTLKIQPAKLEDSAVYLCASSLDSPYEQYFGPGTRLTVT.

This clone was observed a handful of times. V and J are TRBV6-1 and TRBJ1-2; 9 bases align to TRBD1. Germline CDR1 reads MNHNS; CDR2 reads SASEGT. CDR3 length equals 17 residues. V was clipped by 2 bases and J by 5 bases; unmatched bases: 12. Here the CDR3 reads CASSEPSGQGNLYGYTF. CDR3 DNA sequence: TGTGCCAGCAGTGAACCCTCGGGACAGGGTAATCTTTATGGCTACACCTTC.

In nucleotides, the CDR3 is TGTGCCAGCAGTTTTAACCTAGGACTAGCGGGACCGTCCGGGGAGCTGTTTTTT. Protein sequence: CASSFNLGLAGPSGELFF. The chain joins TRBV28 to TRBJ2-2; 12 bases agree with TRBD2. With V trimmed by 3 bases and J by 6 bases, 11 bases remained unmatched. CDR3 length equals 18 residues. Germline V gene sequence: CDR1 MDHEN, CDR2 SYDVKM.

This clone was seen once. This chain links TRBV5-1 with TRBJ2-3; a possible D gene is TRBD2 (6 bases). Between the trimmed V and J ends, which lost 3 bases and 5 bases, there was a span of 13 bases. The CDR3 length is 14 residues. Germline V gives CDR1 SGHRS, CDR2 YFSETQ. The CDR3 DNA reads TGCGCCAGCAGCTCCGGGACCGGGGGAGATACGCAGTATTTT. Translating gives CASSSGTGGDTQYF.

The chain couples TRBV19 to TRBJ1-4, with D maybe TRBD1 (5 bases). This CDR3 has 15 amino acids. In germline, CDR1 is LNHDA, CDR2 SQIVND (reference sequence). V was pared by 3 bases and J by 1 base, with 9 bases between. CDR3 DNA sequence: TGTGCCAGTAGTATTCGCCAGGGAACTAATGAAAAACTGTTTTTT. It is translated as CASSIRQGTNEKLFF.

V usage is TRBV27 and J usage is TRBJ2-3; maybe TRBD1 (6 bases). Germline CDR1 and CDR2: MNHEY and SMNVEV (reference sequence). Trimming pared 5 bases from V and 1 base from J, leaving 25 bases between. The CDR3 has 19 residues. CDR3 DNA sequence: TGTGCCAGCAGTCAAAAGGTGACCTTTCAGGGGTACGGCACAGATACGCAGTATTTT. This sequence encodes CASSQKVTFQGYGTDTQYF.

V usage is TRBV2 and J usage is TRBJ2-2; a weak D match, TRBD1 (6 bases). Germline CDR1 SNHLY, CDR2 FYNNEI. The CDR3 is 16 amino acids. Trimming removed 5 bases at V and 6 bases at J, with 19 bases between. The CDR3 nucleotides are TGTGCCAGCAGTTCCTCAGGGGTGAAGATTCCCGGGGAGCTGTTTTTT. Protein product: CASSSSGVKIPGELFF.

This chain connects TRBV15 to TRBJ2-5; D gene ambiguous. V lost 0 bases, J lost 2 bases, and 10 bases lay in between. Germline CDR1 LNHNV, CDR2 YYDKDF (reference sequence). The CDR3 covers 15 residues. The CDR3 nucleotides read TGTGCCACCAGCAGAGATATTACGGGTCAAGAGACCCAGTACTTC. Translated, it gives CATSRDITGQETQYF.

The chain recombines TRBV15 with TRBJ2-5; D gene uncertain. Deletions cut 2 bases from V and 2 bases from J, with 6 bases between. This CDR3 contains 13 residues. From germline, CDR1 is LNHNV and CDR2 YYDKDF (reference sequence). The CDR3 nucleotides are TGTGCCACCAGCAGACTAGTTCAAGAGACCCAGTACTTC. Protein sequence: CATSRLVQETQYF.

The chain has TRBV6-1 and TRBJ2-5, with no clear D. The germline V gene encodes CDR1 MNHNS and CDR2 SASEGT. The CDR3 has 14 amino acids. The V and J ends lost 2 bases and 3 bases respectively, with 10 bases between them. CDR3 region: CASSEFGTKETQYF. The DNA of the CDR3 is TGTGCCAGCAGTGAATTTGGAACTAAAGAGACCCAGTACTTC.